The entry below gives a single T cell receptor beta chain sequence along with its context. This sample was taken from a study of PD-1 and CTLA-4 blockade in melanoma. Assay used: immunoSEQ multiplex PCR; TCRdb lists only in-frame clones, some missing. The data show 20,000 to 25,000 clones, about 91% seen once. Trimming removed 6 bases from V and 1 base from J; junction bases left unmatched: 2. Germline-derived CDR1 and CDR2 are MDHEN and SYDVKM. The length of the CDR3 is 13 residues. The sequencing used CD8+ T cells from peripheral blood, collected before anti-PD-1 treatment. The clonotype comes from a human donor with melanoma. The V call is TRBV28, the J call TRBJ2-7; 8 nucleotides line up with TRBD1. The CDR3 DNA reads as TGTGCCAGCAGGAGGACAGGGTCCTACGAGCAGTACTTC. This gives the protein CASRRTGSYEQYF.